This T cell receptor beta chain was identified during a study of graft-versus-host responses after intestinal transplantation (dated by TCRdb to about 2021). Turning to the overall study: Multivisceral, liver-intestinal, or isolated intestinal transplants were received by the recipients. Alloreactive clones were identified by sequencing pre-transplant mixed lymphocyte reaction products and comparing these products with unstimulated pre-transplant donor and recipient T cells. Bulk TCR-beta CDR3 sequencing was used to track graft-versus-host and host-versus-graft alloreactive T cell clones in the graft, circulation and bone marrow after intestinal transplantation. Donor T cell macrochimerism was defined as a peak of at least 4% donor T cells among recipient peripheral blood mononuclear cells. Every recipient was given anti-thymocyte globulin induction, followed by around three years of maintenance tacrolimus and steroids. The cohort enrolled about two dozen intestinal transplant recipients, one of whom was a retransplant, and a few patients without pretransplant specimens were excluded. Rather than going through the commercial service, samples from a few later patients were sequenced in-house on an Illumina MiSeq and processed with MiXCR.

Results the study describes overall, beyond this receptor: The relatively low number and heterogeneity of intestinal transplant patients limited the conclusions. GvH clones turned up in recipient bone marrow, with some appearing earlier in ileal mucosa or blood, a pattern consistent with an intestinal mucosal origin. Patients with donor T cell macrochimerism had high GvH to HvG T cell clonal ratios in their allografts. Early after transplant, peak levels of circulating GvH clones were found to be associated with declines in HvG clones.

Unmatched junction bases come to 11, with V trimmed by 5 bases and J by 8 bases. Via the germline V gene, CDR1 is SGHNT and CDR2 YENEEA. From the cysteine up to the phenylalanine, the CDR3 has a length of 16 residues. Just CDR3 DNA is preserved here, 48 bases in frame from base 1. The sample's time point, from its label and the paper: cells obtained before transplantation from donor or recipient. CD3+CD4+ and CD3+CD8+ populations were FACS-sorted from unstimulated pre-transplant donor and recipient cells taken from spleen or lymph nodes. About this clone: It lacks a known antigen. No base quality values were provided; no much bigger clone lies one nucleotide off.

Receptors were amplified or captured by the immunoSEQ multiplex PCR assay. For most patients, genomic DNA was isolated using the Qiagen DNeasy Blood and Tissue Kit and was shipped frozen to Adaptive Biotechnologies for TCR sequencing. For most patients, genomic DNA was subjected to high-throughput TCR-beta CDR3 sequencing by Adaptive Biotechnologies. The authors processed their data as follows. TCR sequencing data for roughly 18 patients were retrieved from Adaptive's ImmunoSEQ software; a few other patients were processed with MiXCR and VDJtools. To correct CD4 versus CD8 sorting errors, any sequence found in both subsets at a frequency ratio below 5:1 was removed. CDR3 nucleotide sequences shared between donor and recipient were removed because their origin could not be assigned. To be classed as alloreactive, a clone needed at least 2-fold expansion over unstimulated cells and a minimum CFSE-low frequency of 0.002% (template counts) or 0.001% (read counts). Mappable clones were those detected in sequenced pre-transplant spleen, lymph node, or MLR CFSE-low populations of the donor or recipient. The cumulative frequency of alloreactive clones was calculated as a percentage of all sequences, weighted by copy number. Entries here come from immuneACCESS through TCRdb and include only in-frame sequences with V and J called. Some clones fail to appear in such tables; in the studies checked, an unresolved V gene covers under half of the shortfall, and the cause of the remainder is unknown. That table gives V, J and clone size, and the DNA gave D and trimming. The sample table holds some 48,000 clones, of which roughly 80% were seen once. The leading ten clones occupy 0.35% to 0.55% of the sample.

The receptor was derived from a human donor who was the organ donor for an intestinal transplant. This specimen consisted of unstimulated CD4+ T cells sorted from spleen or lymph node cells, obtained before transplant. In this chain, TRBV11-3 is recombined with TRBJ2-2; 10 central nucleotides agree with TRBD2. The CDR3 reads as follows: CASSPGLAVKGGELFF. The DNA sequence is TGTGCCAGCAGCCCTGGACTAGCGGTGAAGGGGGGGGAGCTGTTTTTT. With the rest looked up from the reference TRBV11-3 and TRBJ2-2 genes rather than sequenced, the full variable domain is EAGVVQSPRYKIIEKKQPVAFWCNPISGHNTLYWYLQNLGQGPELLIRYENEEAVDDSQLPKDRFSAERLKGVDSTLKIQPAELGDSAVYLCASSPGLAVKGGELFFGEGSRLTVL.